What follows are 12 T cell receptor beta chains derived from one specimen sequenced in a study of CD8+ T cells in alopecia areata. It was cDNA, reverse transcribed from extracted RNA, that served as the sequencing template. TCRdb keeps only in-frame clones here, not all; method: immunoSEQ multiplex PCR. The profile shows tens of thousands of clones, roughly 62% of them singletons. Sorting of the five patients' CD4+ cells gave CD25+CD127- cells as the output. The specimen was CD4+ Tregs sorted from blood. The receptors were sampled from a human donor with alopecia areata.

CDR3 coding DNA: TGTGCCAGCAGTGGTGGCAATCAGCCCCAGCATTTT. This sequence encodes CASSGGNQPQHF. This sequence joins TRBV28 and TRBJ1-5; D is unclear. CDR1 MDHEN and CDR2 SYDVKM come from the germline V gene. The CDR3 sequence is 12 residues long. Trimming stripped 5 bases from V and 2 bases from J, with 4 bases between.

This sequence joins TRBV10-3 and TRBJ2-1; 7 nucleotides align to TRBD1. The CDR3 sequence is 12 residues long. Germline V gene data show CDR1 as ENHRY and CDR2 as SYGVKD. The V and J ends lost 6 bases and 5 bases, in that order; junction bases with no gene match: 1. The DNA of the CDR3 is TGTGCCATCAGGGGACAGAACAATGAGCAGTTCTTC. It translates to CAIRGQNNEQFF.

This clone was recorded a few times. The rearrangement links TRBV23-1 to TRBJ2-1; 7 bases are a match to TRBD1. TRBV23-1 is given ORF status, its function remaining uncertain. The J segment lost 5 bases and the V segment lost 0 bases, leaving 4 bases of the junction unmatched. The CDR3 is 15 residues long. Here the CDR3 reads CASSQSRGGDNEQFF. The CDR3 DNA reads TGCGCCAGCAGTCAATCGCGAGGGGGCGACAATGAGCAGTTCTTC.

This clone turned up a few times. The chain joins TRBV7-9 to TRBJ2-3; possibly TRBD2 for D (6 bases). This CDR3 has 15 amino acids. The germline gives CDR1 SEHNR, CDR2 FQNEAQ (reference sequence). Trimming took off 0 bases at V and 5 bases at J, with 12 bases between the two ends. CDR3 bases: TGTGCCAGCAGCTTAGCGGGAGGCCCGAGAGATACGCAGTATTTT. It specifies CASSLAGGPRDTQYF.

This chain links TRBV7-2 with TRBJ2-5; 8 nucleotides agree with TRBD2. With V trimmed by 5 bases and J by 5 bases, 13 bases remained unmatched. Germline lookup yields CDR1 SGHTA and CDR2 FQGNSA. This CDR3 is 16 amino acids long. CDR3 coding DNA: TGTGCCAGCAGCCCCCAAGTGGTAGCGGGAAAGGAGACCCAGTACTTC. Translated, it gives CASSPQVVAGKETQYF.

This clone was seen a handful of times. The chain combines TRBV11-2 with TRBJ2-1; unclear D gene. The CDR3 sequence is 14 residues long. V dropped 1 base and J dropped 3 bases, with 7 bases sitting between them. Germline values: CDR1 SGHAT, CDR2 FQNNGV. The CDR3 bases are TGTGCCAGCAGCTTAGTAGTGGGCTACAATGAGCAGTTCTTC. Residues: CASSLVVGYNEQFF.

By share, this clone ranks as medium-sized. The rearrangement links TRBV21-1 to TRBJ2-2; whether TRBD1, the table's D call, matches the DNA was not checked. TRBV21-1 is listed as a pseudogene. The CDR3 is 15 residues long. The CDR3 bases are TGTGCCATGGAGGGACAGGGGGTGAACACCGGGGAGCTGTTTTTT. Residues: CAMEGQGVNTGELFF.

CDR3 residues: CASSPELRGSYNEQFF. In DNA, the CDR3 is TGTGCCAGCAGTCCAGAGCTGCGCGGATCCTACAATGAGCAGTTCTTC. The chain is built from TRBV28 and TRBJ2-1, with D unresolved. Trimming removed 5 bases at V and 1 base at J, with 15 bases between. Germline assignment: CDR1 MDHEN and CDR2 SYDVKM. CDR3 length equals 16 residues.

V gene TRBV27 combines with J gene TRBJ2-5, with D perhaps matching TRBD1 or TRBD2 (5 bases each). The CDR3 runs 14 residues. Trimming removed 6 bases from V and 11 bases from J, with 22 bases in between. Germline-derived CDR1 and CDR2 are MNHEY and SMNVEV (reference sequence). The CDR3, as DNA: TGTGCCAGCAGCATCCAGGGTGAGGGTAGAGAGCAGTACTTC. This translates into CASSIQGEGREQYF.

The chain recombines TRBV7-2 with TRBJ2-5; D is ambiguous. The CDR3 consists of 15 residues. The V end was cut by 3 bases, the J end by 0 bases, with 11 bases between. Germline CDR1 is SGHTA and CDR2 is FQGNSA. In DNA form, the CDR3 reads TGTGCCAGCAGCTTTGGCGCGAGGTACCAAGAGACCCAGTACTTC. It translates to CASSFGARYQETQYF.

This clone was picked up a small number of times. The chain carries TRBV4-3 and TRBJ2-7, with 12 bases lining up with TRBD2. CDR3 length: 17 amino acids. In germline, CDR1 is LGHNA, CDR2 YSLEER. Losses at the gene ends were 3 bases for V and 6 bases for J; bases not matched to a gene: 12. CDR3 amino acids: CASSHPTPGLAGCEQYF. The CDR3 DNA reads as TGCGCCAGCAGCCATCCTACTCCGGGACTAGCGGGTTGCGAGCAGTACTTC.

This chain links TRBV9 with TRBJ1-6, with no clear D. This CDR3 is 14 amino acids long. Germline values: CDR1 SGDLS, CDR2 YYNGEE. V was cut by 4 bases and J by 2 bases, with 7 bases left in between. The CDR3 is CASSRLTYNSPLHF. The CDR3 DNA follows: TGTGCCAGCAGCAGGTTAACCTATAATTCACCCCTCCACTTT. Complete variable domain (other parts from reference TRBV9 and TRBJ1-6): DSGVTQTPKHLITATGQRVTLRCSPRSGDLSVYWYQQSLDQGLQFLIQYYNGEERAKGNILERFSAQQFPDLHSELNLSSLELGDSALYFCASSRLTYNSPLHFGNGTRLTVT.